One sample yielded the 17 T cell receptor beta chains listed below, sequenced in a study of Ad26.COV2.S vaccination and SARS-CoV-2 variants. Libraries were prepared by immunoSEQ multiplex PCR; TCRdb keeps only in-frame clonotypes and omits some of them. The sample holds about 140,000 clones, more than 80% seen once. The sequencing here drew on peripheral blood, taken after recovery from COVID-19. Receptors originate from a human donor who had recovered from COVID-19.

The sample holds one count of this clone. The CDR3 sequence: CASSLGTGELFF. DNA for the CDR3: TGTGCCAGCAGTTTAGGGACCGGGGAGCTGTTTTTT. The chain has TRBV12-3 or TRBV12-4 and TRBJ2-2; D is unclear. The CDR3 spans 12 residues. V was pared by 1 base and J by 5 bases, with 2 bases between.

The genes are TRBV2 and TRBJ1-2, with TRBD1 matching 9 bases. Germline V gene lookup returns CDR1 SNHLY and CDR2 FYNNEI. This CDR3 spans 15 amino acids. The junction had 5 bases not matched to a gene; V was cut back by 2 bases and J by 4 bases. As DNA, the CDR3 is TGTGCCAGCAGTGAATCCGGGACAGGGACCTATGGCTACACCTTC. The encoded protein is CASSESGTGTYGYTF.

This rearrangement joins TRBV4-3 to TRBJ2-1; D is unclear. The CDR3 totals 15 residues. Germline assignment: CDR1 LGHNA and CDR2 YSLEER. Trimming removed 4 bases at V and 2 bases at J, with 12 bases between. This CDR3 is CASSPRASAYNEQFF. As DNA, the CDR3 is TGCGCCAGCAGCCCACGAGCATCTGCCTACAATGAGCAGTTCTTC.

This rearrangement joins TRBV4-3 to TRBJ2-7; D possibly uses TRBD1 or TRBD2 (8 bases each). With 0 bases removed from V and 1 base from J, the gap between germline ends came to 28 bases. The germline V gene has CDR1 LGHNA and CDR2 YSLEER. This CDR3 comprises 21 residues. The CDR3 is CASSQEPGGGPGLDLSYEQYF. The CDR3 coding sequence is TGCGCCAGCAGCCAAGAACCAGGGGGCGGACCGGGACTAGATCTATCCTACGAGCAGTACTTC.

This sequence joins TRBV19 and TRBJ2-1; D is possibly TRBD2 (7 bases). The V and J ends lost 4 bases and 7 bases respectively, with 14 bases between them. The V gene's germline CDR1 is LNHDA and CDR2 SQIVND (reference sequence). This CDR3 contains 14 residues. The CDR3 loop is CASSSGGPGNEQFF. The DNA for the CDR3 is TGTGCCAGTAGTAGCGGGGGCCCAGGTAATGAGCAGTTCTTC.

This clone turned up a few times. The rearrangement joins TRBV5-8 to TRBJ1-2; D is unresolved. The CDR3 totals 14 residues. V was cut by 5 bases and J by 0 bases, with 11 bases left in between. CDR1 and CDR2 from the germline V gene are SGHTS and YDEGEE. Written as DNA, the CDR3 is TGTGCCAGCAGATCAGGCCGCTCTAACTATGGCTACACCTTC. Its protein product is CASRSGRSNYGYTF.

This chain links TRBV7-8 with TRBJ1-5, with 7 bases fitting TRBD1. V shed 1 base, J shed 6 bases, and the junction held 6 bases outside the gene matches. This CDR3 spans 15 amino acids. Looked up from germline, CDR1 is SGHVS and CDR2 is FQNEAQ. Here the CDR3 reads CASSLGRQGGQPQHF. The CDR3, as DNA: TGTGCCAGCAGCTTAGGTCGACAGGGCGGTCAGCCCCAGCATTTT.

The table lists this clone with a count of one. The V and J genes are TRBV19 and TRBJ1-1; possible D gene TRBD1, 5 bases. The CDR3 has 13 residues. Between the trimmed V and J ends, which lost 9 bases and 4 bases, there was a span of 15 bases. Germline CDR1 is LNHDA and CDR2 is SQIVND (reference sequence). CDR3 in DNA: TGTGCCAGCTTAGGGACGTCGGCCACTGAAGCTTTCTTT. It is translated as CASLGTSATEAFF.

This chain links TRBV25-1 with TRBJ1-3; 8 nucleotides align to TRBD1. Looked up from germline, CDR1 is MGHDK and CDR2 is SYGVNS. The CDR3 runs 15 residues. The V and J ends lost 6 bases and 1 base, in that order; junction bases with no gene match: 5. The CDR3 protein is CASSPDRESGNTIYF. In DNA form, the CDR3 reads TGTGCCAGCAGCCCGGACAGGGAATCTGGAAACACCATATATTTT.

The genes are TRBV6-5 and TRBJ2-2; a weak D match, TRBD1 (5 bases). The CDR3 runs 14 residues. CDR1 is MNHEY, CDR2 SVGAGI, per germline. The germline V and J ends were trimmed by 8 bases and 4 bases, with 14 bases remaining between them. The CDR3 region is CASRPGQFTGELFF. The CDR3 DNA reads TGTGCCAGCCGCCCAGGGCAGTTCACCGGGGAGCTGTTTTTT.

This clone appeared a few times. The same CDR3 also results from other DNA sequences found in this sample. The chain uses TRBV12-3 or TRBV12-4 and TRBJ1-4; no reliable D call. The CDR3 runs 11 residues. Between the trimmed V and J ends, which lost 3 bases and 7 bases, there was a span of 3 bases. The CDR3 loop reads CASSLGEKLFF. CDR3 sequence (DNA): TGTGCCAGCAGTTTGGGTGAAAAACTGTTTTTT.

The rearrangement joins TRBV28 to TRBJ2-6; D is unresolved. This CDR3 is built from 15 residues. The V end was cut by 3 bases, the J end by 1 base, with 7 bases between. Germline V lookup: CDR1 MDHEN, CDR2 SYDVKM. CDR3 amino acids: CASSFPGSGANVLTF. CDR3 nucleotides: TGTGCCAGCAGTTTCCCAGGATCTGGGGCCAACGTCCTGACTTTC. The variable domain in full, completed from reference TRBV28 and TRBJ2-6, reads DVKVTQSSRYLVKRTGEKVFLECVQDMDHENMFWYRQDPGLGLRLIYFSYDVKMKEKGDIPEGYSVSREKKERFSLILESASTNQTSMYLCASSFPGSGANVLTFGAGSRLTVL.

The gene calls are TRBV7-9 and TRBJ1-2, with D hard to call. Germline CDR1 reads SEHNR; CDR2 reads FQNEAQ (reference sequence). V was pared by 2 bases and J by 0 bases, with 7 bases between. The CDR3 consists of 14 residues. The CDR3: CASSLILANYGYTF. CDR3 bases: TGTGCCAGCAGCTTAATTCTTGCTAACTATGGCTACACCTTC.

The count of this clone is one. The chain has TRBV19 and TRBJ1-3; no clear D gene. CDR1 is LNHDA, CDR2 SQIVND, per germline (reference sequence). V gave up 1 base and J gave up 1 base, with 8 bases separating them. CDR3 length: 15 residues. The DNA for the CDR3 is TGTGCCAGTAGTATAGGTTCTACATCTGGAAACACCATATATTTT. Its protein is CASSIGSTSGNTIYF.

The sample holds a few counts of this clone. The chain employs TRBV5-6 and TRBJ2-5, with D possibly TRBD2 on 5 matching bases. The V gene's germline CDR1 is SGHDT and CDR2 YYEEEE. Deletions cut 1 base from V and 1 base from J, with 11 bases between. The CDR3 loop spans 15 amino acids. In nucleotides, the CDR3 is TGTGCCAGCAGCTTGCAAGGACGGGGCCAAGAGACCCAGTACTTC. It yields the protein CASSLQGRGQETQYF.

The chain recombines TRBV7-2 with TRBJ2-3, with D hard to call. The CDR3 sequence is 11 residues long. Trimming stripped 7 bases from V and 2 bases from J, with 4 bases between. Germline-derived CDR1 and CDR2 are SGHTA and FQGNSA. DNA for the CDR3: TGTGCCAGCACCTACACAGATACGCAGTATTTT. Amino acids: CASTYTDTQYF.

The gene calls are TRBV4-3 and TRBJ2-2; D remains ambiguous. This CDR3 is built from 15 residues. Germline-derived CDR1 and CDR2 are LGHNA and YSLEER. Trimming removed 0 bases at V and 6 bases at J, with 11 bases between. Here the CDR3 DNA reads TGCGCCAGCAGCCAAGAGACACACCCACCCGGGGAGCTGTTTTTT. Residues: CASSQETHPPGELFF.